This TCR beta chain was captured by sequencing in a study of T-cell reconstitution after alpha-beta-depleted transplantation in children. Whole-study findings and limits: T-cell numbers and diversity one year post-transplant derived largely from freshly generated T cells. Certain patients had high TCRbeta diversity at day 60, and it came from recipient T cells and thymic progenitors that survived. It was reported that alpha-beta T cells came from several hundred expanded graft clones (about two months after transplant).

Trimming cost V 6 bases and J 3 bases; bases outside gene matches: 6. This CDR3 comprises 13 residues. Per germline, CDR1 SQVTM and CDR2 ANQGSEA. As it was prepared, the TCRbeta library received unique molecular identifiers. One entry per CDR3 protein results from TCRdb running MiXCR on the PCR reads. The data show about 980,000 distinct CDR3 sequences, about 29% seen once. A word on this clonotype: Its antigen is not known.

This sequence joins TRBV29-1 and TRBJ2-7; 9 bases are shared with TRBD1. The clonotype was recovered from a boy in the first two years of life who had a stem cell transplant for SCID, so the T cells may come from the graft donor. Sample: PBMCs, mostly from graft donor cells, taken 360 days after TCRalphabeta/CD19-depleted stem cell transplant. This CDR3 reads CSVRGQGLYEQYF. CDR3 DNA sequence: TGCAGCGTCAGGGGACAGGGACTCTACGAGCAGTACTTC.